The sequence of this T cell receptor (beta chain) was determined in a study of graft-versus-host responses after intestinal transplantation. As for the study in general: Uniformly, recipients were administered anti-thymocyte globulin induction with subsequent tacrolimus and steroids for about 3 years.

The CDR3 has 16 amino acids. Germline V gene lookup returns CDR1 SGHRS and CDR2 YFSETQ. Profiled with immunoSEQ multiplex PCR; TCRdb holds only in-frame clones, not every one. Here the sample spans 30,000 to 45,000 clones, 80% to 85% being singletons. Turning to this clone: Its antigen remains unidentified.

Broader study findings: Circulating GvH clone levels at their peak were associated with HvG declines (early post-transplant).

The genes are TRBV5-1 and TRBJ2-5; TRBD1 is a possible D gene (6 bases). The closer fit of TRBJ2-7 to the DNA end suggests the J call may be wrong. The TCR originated in a human patient who received an intestinal transplant, so some T cells may come from the graft donor. The starting material was PBMCs, obtained about 160 weeks after transplant. The CDR3 sequence is CASSFFFADREYEQYF. The DNA for the CDR3 is TGCGCCAGCAGCTTCTTCTTTGCGGACAGAGAATACGAGCAGTACTTC.